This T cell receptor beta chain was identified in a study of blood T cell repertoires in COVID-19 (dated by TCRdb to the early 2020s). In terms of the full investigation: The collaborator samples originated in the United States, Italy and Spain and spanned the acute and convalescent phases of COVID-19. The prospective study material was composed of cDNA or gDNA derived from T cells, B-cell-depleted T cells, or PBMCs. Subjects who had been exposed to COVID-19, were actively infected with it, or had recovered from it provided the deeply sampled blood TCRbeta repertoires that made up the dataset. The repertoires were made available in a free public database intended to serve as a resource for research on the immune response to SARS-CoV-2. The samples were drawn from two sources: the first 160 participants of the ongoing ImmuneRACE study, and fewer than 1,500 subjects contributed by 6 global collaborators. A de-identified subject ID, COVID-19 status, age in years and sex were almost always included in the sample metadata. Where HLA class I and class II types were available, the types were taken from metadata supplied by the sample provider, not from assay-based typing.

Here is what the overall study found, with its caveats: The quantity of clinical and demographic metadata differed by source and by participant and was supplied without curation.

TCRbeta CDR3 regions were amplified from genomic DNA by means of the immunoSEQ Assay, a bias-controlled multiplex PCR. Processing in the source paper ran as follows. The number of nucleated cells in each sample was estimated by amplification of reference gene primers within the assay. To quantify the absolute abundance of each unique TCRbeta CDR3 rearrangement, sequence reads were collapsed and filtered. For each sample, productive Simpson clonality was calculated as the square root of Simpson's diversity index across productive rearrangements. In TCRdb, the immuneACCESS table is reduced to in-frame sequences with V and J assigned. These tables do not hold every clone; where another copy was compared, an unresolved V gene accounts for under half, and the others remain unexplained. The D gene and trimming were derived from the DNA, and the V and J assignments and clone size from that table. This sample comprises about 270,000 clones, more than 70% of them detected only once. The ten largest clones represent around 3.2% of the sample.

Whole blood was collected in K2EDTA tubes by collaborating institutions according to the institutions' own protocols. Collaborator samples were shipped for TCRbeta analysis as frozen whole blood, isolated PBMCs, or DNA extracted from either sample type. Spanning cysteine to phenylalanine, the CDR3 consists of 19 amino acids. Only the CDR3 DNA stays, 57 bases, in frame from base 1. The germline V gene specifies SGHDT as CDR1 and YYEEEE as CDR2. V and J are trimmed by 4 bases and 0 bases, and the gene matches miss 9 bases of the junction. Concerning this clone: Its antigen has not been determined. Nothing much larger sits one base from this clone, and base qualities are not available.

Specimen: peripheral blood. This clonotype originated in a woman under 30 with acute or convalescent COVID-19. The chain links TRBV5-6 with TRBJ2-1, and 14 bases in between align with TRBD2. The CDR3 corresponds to CASSPGTSGSIPSYNEQFF. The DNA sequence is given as TGTGCCAGCAGCCCGGGGACTAGCGGGAGTATTCCCTCCTACAATGAGCAGTTCTTC. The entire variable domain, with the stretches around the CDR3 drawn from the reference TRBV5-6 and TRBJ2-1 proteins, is DAGVTQSPTHLIKTRGQQVTLRCSPKSGHDTVSWYQQALGQGPQFIFQYYEEEERQRGNFPDRFSGHQFPNYSSELNVNALLLGDSALYLCASSPGTSGSIPSYNEQFFGPGTRLTVL.